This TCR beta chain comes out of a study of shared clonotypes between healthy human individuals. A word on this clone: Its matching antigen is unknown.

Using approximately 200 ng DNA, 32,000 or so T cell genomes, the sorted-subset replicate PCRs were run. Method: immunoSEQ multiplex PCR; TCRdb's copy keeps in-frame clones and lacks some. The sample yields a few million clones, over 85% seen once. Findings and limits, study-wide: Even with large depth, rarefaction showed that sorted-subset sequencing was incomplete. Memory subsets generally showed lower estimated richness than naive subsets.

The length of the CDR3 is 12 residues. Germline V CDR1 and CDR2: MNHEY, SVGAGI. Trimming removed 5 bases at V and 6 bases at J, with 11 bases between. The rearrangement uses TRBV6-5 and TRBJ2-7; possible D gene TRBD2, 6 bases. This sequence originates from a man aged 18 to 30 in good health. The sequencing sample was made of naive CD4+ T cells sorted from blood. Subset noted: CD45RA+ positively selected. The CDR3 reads CASSRVGGEQYF. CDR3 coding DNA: TGTGCCAGCAGTAGAGTCGGGGGCGAGCAGTACTTC.